A selection of T cell receptor beta chains follows, all from one sample in a study of cytomegalovirus exposure and HLA in healthy donors. TCRdb's copy holds only in-frame clones and misses some; the assay was immunoSEQ multiplex PCR. The table shows approximately 70,000 clones, with roughly 70% occurring only once. Sequenced sample: PBMCs. The receptors derive from a woman between 50 and 59 years old in good health and CMV-seropositive. CDR3s include the opening cysteine and the closing phenylalanine or tryptophan. A D gene is named only where the DNA matches it firmly. A clone size is listed for some rows: how often the clone was seen (once, few, many), or a class if it is expanded.

d_call | clone_size | j_call | v_call | cdr3_nt | cdr3_aa
NA | once | TRBJ1-1 | TRBV7-2 | TGTGCCAGCAGCGAGGGACTTTTGAACACTGAAGCTTTCTTT | CASSEGLLNTEAFF
TRBD2 | NA | TRBJ2-7 | TRBV2 | TGTGCCAGCAGCATGAACGGCGGGAGGCCCCACGAGCAGTACTTC | CASSMNGGRPHEQYF
TRBD1 | NA | TRBJ1-1 | TRBV19 | TGTGCCAGTAGTCAGCTTCTCGGACAGGGGGAGACTGAAGCTTTCTTT | CASSQLLGQGETEAFF
NA | NA | TRBJ2-2 | TRBV5-1 | TGCGCCAGCAGCTTAAATCCGGCGGATACCGGGGAGCTGTTTTTT | CASSLNPADTGELFF
TRBD1 | NA | TRBJ2-5 | TRBV5-6 | TGTGCCAGCAGCCATCCGGACAGGTGGGGAGAGACCCAGTACTTC | CASSHPDRWGETQYF
NA | NA | TRBJ1-5 | TRBV7-3 | TGTGCCAGCAGTCCGGGAAGTGGCAATCAGCCCCAGCATTTT | CASSPGSGNQPQHF
TRBD1 | NA | TRBJ2-3 | TRBV27 | TGTGCCAGCAGTTTAGGGACAGGGGTTCACACAGATACGCAGTATTTT | CASSLGTGVHTDTQYF
TRBD2 | once | TRBJ2-1 | TRBV28 | TGTGCCAGCACCGTAAGCGGGAGAACCTACAATGAGCAGTTCTTC | CASTVSGRTYNEQFF
NA | NA | TRBJ1-2 | TRBV18 | TGTGCCAGCTCACCCGGAGAGAACTATGGCTACACCTTC | CASSPGENYGYTF
NA | NA | TRBJ2-1 | TRBV5-5 | TGTGCCAGCAGCCCGGGACTGTCAAACTCCTACAATGAGCAGTTCTTC | CASSPGLSNSYNEQFF
NA | NA | TRBJ2-1 | TRBV29-1 | TGCAGCGTGCAACAGGGCTTAGGGTACAATGAGCAGTTCTTC | CSVQQGLGYNEQFF
TRBD1 | NA | TRBJ1-1 | TRBV7-9 | TGTGCCAGCAGCATCAGACGACAGGGGGGGGACACTGAAGCTTTCTTT | CASSIRRQGGDTEAFF